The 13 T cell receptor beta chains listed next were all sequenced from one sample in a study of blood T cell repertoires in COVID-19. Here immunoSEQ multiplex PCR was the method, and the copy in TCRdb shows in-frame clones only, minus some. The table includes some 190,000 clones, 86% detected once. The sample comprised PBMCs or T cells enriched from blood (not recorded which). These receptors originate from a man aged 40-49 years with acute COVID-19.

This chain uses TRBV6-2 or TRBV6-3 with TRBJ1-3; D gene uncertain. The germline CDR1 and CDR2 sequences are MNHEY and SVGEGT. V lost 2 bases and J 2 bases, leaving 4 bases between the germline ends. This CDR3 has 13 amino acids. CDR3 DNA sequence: TGTGCCAGCAGTTACAGCGCTGGAAACACCATATATTTT. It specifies CASSYSAGNTIYF.

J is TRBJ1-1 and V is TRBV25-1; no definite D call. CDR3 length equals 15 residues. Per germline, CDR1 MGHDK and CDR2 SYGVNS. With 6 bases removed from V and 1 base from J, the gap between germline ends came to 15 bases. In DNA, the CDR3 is TGTGCCAGCAGATCAAAATGGGGAGAGAACACTGAAGCTTTCTTT. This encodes CASRSKWGENTEAFF.

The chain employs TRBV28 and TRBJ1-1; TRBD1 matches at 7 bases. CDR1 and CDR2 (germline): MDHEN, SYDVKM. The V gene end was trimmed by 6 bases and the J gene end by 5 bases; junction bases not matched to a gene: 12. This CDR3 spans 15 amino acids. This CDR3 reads CASSSVATGPTEAFF. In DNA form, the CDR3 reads TGTGCCAGCAGCTCCGTGGCGACAGGGCCTACTGAAGCTTTCTTT.

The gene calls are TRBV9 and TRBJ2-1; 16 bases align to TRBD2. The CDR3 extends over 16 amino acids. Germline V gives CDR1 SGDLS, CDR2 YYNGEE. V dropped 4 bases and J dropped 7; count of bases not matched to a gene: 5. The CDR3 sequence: CASSPPGLAGGNEQFF. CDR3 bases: TGTGCCAGCAGCCCTCCGGGACTAGCGGGAGGGAATGAGCAGTTCTTC.

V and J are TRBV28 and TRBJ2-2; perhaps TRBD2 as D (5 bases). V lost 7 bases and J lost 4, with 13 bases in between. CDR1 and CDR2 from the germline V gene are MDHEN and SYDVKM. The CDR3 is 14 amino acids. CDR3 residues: CASKRGGGTGELFF. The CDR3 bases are TGTGCCAGCAAAAGAGGAGGCGGCACCGGGGAGCTGTTTTTT. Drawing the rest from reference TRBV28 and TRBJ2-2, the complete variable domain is DVKVTQSSRYLVKRTGEKVFLECVQDMDHENMFWYRQDPGLGLRLIYFSYDVKMKEKGDIPEGYSVSREKKERFSLILESASTNQTSMYLCASKRGGGTGELFFGEGSRLTVL.

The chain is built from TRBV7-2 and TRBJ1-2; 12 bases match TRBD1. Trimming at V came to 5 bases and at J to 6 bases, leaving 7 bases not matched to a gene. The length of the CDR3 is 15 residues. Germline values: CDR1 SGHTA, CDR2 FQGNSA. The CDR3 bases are TGTGCCAGCAGCCGTCGGGACAGGGGGCTTAATGGCTACACCTTC. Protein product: CASSRRDRGLNGYTF.

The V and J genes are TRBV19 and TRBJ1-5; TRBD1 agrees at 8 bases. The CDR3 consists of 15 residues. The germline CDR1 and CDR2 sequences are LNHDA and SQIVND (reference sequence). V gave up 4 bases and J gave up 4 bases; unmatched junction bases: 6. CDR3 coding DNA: TGTGCCAGTAGTAAGGACAGGGCTGGGAATCAGCCCCAGCATTTT. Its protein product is CASSKDRAGNQPQHF.

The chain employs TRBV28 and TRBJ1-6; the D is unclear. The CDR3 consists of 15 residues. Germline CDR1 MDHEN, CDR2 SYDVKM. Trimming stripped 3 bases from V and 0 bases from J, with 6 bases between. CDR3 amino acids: CASSFESSYNSPLHF. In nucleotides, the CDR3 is TGTGCCAGCAGTTTCGAGAGCTCCTATAATTCACCCCTCCACTTT.

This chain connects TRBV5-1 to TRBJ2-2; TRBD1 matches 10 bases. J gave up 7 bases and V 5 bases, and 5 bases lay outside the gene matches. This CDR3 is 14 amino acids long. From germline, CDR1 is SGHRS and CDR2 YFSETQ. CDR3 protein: CASSRQGAGGELFF. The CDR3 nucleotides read TGCGCCAGCAGTCGACAGGGGGCAGGCGGGGAGCTGTTTTTT.

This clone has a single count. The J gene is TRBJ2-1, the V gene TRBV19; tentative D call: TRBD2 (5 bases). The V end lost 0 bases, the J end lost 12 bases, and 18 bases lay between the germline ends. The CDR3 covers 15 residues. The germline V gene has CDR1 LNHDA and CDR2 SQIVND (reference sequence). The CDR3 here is CASSIDGQLLDWQFF. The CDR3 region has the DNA TGTGCCAGTAGTATAGACGGCCAGCTCTTGGACTGGCAGTTCTTC.

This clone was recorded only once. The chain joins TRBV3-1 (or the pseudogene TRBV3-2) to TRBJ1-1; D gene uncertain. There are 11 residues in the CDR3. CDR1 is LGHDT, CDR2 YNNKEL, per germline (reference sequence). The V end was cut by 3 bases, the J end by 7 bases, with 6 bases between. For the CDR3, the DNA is TGTGCCAGCAGCCAGGGCCTTGAAGCTTTCTTT. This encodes CASSQGLEAFF.

The CDR3 nucleotides are TGTGCCAGAAGAGCCGGACAGAACTATGGCTACACCTTC. It is translated as CARRAGQNYGYTF. J is TRBJ1-2 and V is TRBV5-3; TRBD1 might be the D (6 bases). TRBV5-3 carries the ORF label, with uncertain function. V dropped 5 bases and J dropped 2 bases, with 10 bases sitting between them. The CDR3 runs 13 residues.

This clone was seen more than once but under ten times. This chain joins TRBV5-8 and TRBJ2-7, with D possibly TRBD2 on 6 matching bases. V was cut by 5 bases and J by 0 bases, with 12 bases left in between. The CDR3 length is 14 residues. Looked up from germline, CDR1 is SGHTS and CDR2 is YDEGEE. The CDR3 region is CASRHLASSYEQYF. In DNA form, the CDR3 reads TGTGCCAGCAGACATCTAGCGTCCTCCTACGAGCAGTACTTC.